The clone carrying this T cell receptor beta chain has a count of ten or more. The antigen remains unidentified. The CDR3 runs to 13 residues. Trimming removed 7 bases at V and 0 bases at J, with 4 bases between. The germline gives CDR1 MDHEN, CDR2 SYDVKM. TCRdb called the RT-PCR reads again in MiXCR, with one record for every CDR3 protein. This sample has over 650,000 distinct CDR3 sequences, with about 18% found just once. The data were taken from a study of response to subunit inactivated influenza vaccine. Broader study findings: Few new T cells, the authors suggested, are recruited by each seasonal influenza vaccination.

The chain employs TRBV28 and TRBJ1-6; D is unclear. This specimen consisted of PBMCs from blood, obtained more than 4 days after vaccination. The receptor was isolated from a middle-aged man who received an inactivated influenza vaccine. In DNA form, the CDR3 reads TGTGCCAGCACCCACTCCTATAATTCACCCCTCCACTTT. Translated, it gives CASTHSYNSPLHF.